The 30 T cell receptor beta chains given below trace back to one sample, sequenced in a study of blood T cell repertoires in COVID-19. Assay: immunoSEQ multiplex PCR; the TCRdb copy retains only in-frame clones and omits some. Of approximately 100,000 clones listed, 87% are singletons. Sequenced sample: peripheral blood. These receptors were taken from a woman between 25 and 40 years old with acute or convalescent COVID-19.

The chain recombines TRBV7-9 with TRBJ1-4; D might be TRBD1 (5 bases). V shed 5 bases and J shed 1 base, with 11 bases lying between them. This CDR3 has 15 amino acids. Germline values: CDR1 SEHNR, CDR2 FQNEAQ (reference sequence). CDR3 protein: CASSPTGVTNEKLFF. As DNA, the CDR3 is TGTGCCAGCAGCCCTACAGGCGTAACTAATGAAAAACTGTTTTTT.

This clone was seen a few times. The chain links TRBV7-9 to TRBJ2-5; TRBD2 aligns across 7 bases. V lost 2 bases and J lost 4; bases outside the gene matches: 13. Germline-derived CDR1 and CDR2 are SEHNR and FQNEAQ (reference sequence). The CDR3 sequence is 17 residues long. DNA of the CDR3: TGTGCCAGCAGCTTACTTTCATGGGCGGGAGAAAGAGAGACCCAGTACTTC. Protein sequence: CASSLLSWAGERETQYF.

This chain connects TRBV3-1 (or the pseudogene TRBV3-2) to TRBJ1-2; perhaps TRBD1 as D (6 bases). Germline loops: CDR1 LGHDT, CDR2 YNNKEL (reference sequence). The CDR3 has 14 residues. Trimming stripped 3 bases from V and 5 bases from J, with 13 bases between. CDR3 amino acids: CASSHGGTSYGYTF. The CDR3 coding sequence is TGTGCCAGCAGCCATGGGGGCACCTCATATGGCTACACCTTC.

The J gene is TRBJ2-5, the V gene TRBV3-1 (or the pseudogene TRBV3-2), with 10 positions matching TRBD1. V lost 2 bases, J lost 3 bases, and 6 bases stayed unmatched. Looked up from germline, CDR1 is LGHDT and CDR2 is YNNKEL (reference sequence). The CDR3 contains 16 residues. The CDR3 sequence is CASSQITGTGEETQYF. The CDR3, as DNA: TGTGCCAGCAGCCAAATAACCGGGACAGGGGAAGAGACCCAGTACTTC.

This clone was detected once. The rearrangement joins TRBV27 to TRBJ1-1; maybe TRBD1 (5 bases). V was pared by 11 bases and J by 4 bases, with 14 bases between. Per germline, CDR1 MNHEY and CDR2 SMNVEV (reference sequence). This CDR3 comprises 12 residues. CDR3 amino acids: CAAGAPLTEAFF. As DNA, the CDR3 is TGTGCCGCTGGGGCCCCCCTCACTGAAGCTTTCTTT.

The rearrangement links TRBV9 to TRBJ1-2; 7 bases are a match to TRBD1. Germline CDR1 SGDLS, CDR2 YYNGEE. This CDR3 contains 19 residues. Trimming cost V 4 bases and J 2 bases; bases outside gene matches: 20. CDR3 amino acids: CASSSPGTALQGLNYGYTF. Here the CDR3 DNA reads TGTGCCAGCAGCTCTCCCGGGACAGCCCTTCAGGGGTTGAACTATGGCTACACCTTC.

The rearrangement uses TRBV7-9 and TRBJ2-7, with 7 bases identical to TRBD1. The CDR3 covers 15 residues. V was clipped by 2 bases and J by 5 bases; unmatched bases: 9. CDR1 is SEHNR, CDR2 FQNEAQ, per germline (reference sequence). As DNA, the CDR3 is TGTGCCAGCAGCTTATTGGCAGGGGGAGTGGACGAGCAGTACTTC. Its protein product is CASSLLAGGVDEQYF.

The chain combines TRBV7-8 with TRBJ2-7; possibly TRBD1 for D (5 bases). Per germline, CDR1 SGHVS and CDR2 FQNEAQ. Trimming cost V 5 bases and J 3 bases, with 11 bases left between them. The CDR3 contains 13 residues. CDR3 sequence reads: CASSRDRNYEQYF. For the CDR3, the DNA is TGTGCCAGCAGCCGAGACAGAAACTACGAGCAGTACTTC. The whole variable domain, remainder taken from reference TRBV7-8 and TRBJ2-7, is GAGVSQSPRYKVAKRGQDVALRCDPISGHVSLFWYQQALGQGPEFLTYFQNEAQLDKSGLPSDRFFAERPEGSVSTLKIQRTQQEDSAVYLCASSRDRNYEQYFGPGTRLTVT.

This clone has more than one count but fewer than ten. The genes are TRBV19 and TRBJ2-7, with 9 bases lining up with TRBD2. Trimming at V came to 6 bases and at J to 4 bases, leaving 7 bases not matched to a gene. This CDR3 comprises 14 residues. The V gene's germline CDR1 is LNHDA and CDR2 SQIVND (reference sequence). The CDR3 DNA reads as TGTGCCAGTAGAAGAACTAGCGGGCCGTACGAGCAGTACTTC. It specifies CASRRTSGPYEQYF.

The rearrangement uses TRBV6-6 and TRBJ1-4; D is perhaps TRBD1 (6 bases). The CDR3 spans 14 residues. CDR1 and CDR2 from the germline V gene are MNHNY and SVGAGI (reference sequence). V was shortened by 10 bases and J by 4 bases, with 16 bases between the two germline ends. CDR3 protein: CATPFTGYNEKLFF. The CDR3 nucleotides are TGTGCCACTCCTTTTACAGGGTATAATGAAAAACTGTTTTTT.

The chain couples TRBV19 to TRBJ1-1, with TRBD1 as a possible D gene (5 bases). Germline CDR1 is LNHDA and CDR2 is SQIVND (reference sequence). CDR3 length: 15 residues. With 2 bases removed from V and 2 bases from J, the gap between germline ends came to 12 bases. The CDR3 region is CASSIIGHFNTEAFF. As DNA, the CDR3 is TGTGCCAGTAGTATAATCGGACACTTTAACACTGAAGCTTTCTTT.

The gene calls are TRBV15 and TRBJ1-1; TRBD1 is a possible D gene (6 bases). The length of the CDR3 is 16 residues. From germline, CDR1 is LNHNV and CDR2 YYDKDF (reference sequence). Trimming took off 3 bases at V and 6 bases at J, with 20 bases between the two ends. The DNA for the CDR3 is TGTGCCACCAGCAGCCCTTACAGGGATAGTAGGGCTGAAGCTTTCTTT. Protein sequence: CATSSPYRDSRAEAFF.

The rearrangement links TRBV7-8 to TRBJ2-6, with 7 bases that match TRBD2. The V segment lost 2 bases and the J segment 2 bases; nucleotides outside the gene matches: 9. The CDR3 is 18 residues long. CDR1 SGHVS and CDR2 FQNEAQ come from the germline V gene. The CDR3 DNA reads TGTGCCAGCAGCTTACAACAGGCGGGGAGGGCTGGGGCCAACGTCCTGACTTTC. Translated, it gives CASSLQQAGRAGANVLTF.

Here the CDR3 reads CACRASGRREGNEQFF. Here the CDR3 DNA reads TGTGCCTGCAGGGCTAGCGGGCGAAGGGAGGGCAATGAGCAGTTCTTC. The J gene is TRBJ2-1, the V gene TRBV30; TRBD2 aligns across 8 bases. J was trimmed by 6 bases and V by 6 bases; bases with no gene match: 16. CDR1 GTSNPN and CDR2 SVGIG come from the germline V gene (reference sequence). The CDR3 consists of 16 residues. The full variable domain, rest sourced from reference TRBV30 and TRBJ2-1, is SQTIHQWPATLVQPVGSPLSLECTVEGTSNPNLYWYRQAAGRGLQLLFYSVGIGQISSEVPQNLSASRPQDRQFILSSKKLLLSDSGFYLCACRASGRREGNEQFFGPGTRLTVL.

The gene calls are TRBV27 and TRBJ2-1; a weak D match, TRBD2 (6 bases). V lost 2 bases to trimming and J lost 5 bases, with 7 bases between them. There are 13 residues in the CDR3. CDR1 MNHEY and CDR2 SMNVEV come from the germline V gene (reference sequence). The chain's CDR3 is CASSLTGDNEQFF. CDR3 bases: TGTGCCAGCAGTTTAACGGGAGACAATGAGCAGTTCTTC.

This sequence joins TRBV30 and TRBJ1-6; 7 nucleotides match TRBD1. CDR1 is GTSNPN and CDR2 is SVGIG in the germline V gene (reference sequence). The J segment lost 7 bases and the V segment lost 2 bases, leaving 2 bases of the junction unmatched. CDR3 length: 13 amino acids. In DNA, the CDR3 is TGTGCCTGGAGTAAACAGGGGAATTCACCCCTCCACTTT. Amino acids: CAWSKQGNSPLHF.

The CDR3 bases are TGTGCCAGCAGCCCGGACAGGGCCCAAGAGACCCAGTACTTC. This codes for CASSPDRAQETQYF. V usage is TRBV7-9 and J usage is TRBJ2-5; TRBD1 agrees at 8 bases. J lost 1 base, V lost 5 bases, and 3 bases had no gene match. Germline loops: CDR1 SEHNR, CDR2 FQNEAQ (reference sequence). The CDR3 spans 14 residues.

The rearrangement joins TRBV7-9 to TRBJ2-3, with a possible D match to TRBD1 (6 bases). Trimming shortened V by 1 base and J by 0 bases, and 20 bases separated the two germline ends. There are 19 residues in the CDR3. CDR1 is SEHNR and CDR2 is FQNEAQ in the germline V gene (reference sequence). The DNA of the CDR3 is TGTGCCAGCAGCTTAGGGCAGGGGTCATTCCCGTTTAGCACAGATACGCAGTATTTT. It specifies CASSLGQGSFPFSTDTQYF.

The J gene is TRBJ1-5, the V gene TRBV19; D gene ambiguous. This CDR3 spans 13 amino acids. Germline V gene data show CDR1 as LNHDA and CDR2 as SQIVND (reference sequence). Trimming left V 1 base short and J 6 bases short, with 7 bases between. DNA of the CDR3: TGTGCCAGTAGTATAGGGTCTACTCAGCCCCAGCATTTT. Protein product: CASSIGSTQPQHF.

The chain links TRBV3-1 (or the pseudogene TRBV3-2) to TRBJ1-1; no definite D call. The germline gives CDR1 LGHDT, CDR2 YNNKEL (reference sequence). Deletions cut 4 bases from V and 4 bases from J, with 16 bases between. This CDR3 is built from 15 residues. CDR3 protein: CASSPPDKSGTEAFF. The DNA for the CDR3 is TGTGCCAGCAGCCCGCCTGACAAAAGTGGCACTGAAGCTTTCTTT.

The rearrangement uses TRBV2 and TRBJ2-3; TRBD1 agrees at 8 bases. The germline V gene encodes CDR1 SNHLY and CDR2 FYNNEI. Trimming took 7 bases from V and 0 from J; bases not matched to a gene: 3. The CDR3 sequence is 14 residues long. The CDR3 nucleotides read TGTGCCAGCACCGGACAGGGTAGCACAGATACGCAGTATTTT. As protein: CASTGQGSTDTQYF.

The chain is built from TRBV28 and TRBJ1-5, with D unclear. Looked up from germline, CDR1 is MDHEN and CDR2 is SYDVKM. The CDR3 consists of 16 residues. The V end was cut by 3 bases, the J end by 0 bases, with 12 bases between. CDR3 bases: TGTGCCAGCAGTTTCGGGTCCGTTCTTAGCAATCAGCCCCAGCATTTT. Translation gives CASSFGSVLSNQPQHF.

The CDR3 protein is CASSSAGTVTYEQYF. DNA of the CDR3: TGTGCCAGCTCATCTGCCGGGACAGTGACCTACGAGCAGTACTTC. This sequence joins TRBV18 and TRBJ2-7; 7 bases align to TRBD1. The germline V gene has CDR1 KGHSH and CDR2 LQKENI. V dropped 5 bases and J dropped 2; count of bases not matched to a gene: 9. The CDR3 spans 15 residues. The full variable domain, in which reference TRBV18 and TRBJ2-7 provide the parts outside the CDR3, is NAGVMQNPRHLVRRRGQEARLRCSPMKGHSHVYWYRQLPEEGLKFMVYLQKENIIDESGMPKERFSAEFPKEGPSILRIQQVVRGDSAAYFCASSSAGTVTYEQYFGPGTRLTVT.

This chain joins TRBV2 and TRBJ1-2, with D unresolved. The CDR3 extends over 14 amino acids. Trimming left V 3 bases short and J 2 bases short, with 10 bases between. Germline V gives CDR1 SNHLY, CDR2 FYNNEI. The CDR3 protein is CASSDYVLNYGYTF. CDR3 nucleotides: TGTGCCAGCAGTGATTACGTCCTAAACTATGGCTACACCTTC.

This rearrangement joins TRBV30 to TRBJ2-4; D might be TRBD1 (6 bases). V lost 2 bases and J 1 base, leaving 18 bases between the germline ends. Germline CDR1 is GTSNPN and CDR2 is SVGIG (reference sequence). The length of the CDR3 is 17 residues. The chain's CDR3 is CAWSTRTGSNAKNIQYF. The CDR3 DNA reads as TGTGCCTGGAGTACACGTACAGGGAGTAATGCCAAAAACATTCAGTACTTC.

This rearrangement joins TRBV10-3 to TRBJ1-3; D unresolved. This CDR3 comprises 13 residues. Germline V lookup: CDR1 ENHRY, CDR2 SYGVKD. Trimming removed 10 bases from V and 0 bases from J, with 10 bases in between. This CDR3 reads CANSADSGNTIYF. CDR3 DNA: TGTGCCAACTCGGCGGACTCTGGAAACACCATATATTTT.

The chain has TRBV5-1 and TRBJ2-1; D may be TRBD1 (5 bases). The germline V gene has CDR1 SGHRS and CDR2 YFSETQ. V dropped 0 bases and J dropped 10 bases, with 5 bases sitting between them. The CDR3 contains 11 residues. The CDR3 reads CASSLEGEQFF. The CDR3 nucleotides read TGCGCCAGCAGCTTGGAGGGGGAGCAGTTCTTC.

The CDR3 loop is CASSHGGRRSYTF. In DNA, the CDR3 is TGTGCCAGCAGCCACGGCGGGCGCAGGTCCTACACCTTC. This chain uses TRBV3-1 (or the pseudogene TRBV3-2) with TRBJ1-2; D not resolved. The germline V gene encodes CDR1 LGHDT and CDR2 YNNKEL (reference sequence). Trimming shortened V by 3 bases and J by 10 bases, and 15 bases separated the two germline ends. The CDR3 runs to 13 residues.

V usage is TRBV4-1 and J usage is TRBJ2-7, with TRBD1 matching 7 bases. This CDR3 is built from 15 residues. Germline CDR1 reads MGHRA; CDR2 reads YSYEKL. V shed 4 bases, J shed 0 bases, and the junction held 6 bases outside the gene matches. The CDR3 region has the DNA TGCGCCAGCAGCCCCCGGGACAGCTTCTCCTACGAGCAGTACTTC. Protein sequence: CASSPRDSFSYEQYF.

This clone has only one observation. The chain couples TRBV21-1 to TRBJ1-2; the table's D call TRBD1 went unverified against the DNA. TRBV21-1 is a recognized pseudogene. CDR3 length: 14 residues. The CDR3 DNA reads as TGTGCCAGCAGCAAAGTTATACAGGGGGAAGGCTACACCTTC. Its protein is CASSKVIQGEGYTF.